Detailed here is one TCR beta chain. Its antigen is currently unknown. These data originate in a study of chemoradiotherapy in HPV16-positive cancers. General study findings and limits: HPV-specific T cells were functionally defined from only a couple of HPV16-positive patients. Non-HPV-specific T cells did not expand in tumors during treatment, whereas candidate HPV-specific clones and E7-related motifs did.

The assay was immunoSEQ multiplex PCR, and TCRdb's table has in-frame clones only and misses some. The table has about 7,800 clones, 55% to 75% seen once. Losses at the gene ends were 6 bases for V and 0 bases for J; bases not matched to a gene: 2. There are 15 residues in the CDR3. Germline values: CDR1 SNHLY, CDR2 FYNNEI. The chain couples TRBV2 to TRBJ1-6; 7 positions agree with TRBD1. The sequence derives from a human donor with HPV-associated anogenital cancer. The specimen was obtained from a patient who underwent chemoradiotherapy. The CDR3, as DNA: TGTGCCAGCAGGGGGACAGACTCCTATAATTCACCCCTCCACTTT. It encodes CASRGTDSYNSPLHF. Variable domain in full (rest from reference TRBV2 and TRBJ1-6): EPEVTQTPSHQVTQMGQEVILRCVPISNHLYFYWYRQILGQKVEFLVSFYNNEISEKSEIFDDQFSVERPDGSNFTLKIRSTKLEDSAMYFCASRGTDSYNSPLHFGNGTRLTVT.